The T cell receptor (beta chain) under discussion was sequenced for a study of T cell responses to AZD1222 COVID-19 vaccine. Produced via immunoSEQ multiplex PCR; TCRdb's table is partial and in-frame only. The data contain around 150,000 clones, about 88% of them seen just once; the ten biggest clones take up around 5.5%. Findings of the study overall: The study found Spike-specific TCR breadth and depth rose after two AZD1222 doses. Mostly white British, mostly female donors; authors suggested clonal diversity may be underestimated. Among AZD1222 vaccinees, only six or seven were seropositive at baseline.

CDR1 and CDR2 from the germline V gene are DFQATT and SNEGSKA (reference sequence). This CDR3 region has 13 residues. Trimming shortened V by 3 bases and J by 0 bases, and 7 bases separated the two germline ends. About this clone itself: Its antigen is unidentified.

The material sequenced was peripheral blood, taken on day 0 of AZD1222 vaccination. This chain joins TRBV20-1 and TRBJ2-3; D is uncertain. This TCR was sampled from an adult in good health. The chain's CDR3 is CSASAGSTDTQYF. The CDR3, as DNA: TGCAGTGCTAGTGCTGGGAGCACAGATACGCAGTATTTT.